Presented here are 15 T cell receptor beta chains from one specimen sequenced in a study of human T cells and chemical hapten exposure. TCRdb called the RACE reads again in MiXCR, with one record for every CDR3 protein. The sample consists of 300,000 to 400,000 distinct CDR3 sequences, 4% to 6% of them appearing once. Specified time point: pre-sensitization, week 0. Stated treatment: therapeutic diphenylcyclopropenone sensitization with weekly scalp DPC. The starting material was whole blood, obtained in connection with sensitization to the hapten diphenylcyclopropenone (DPC). These receptors came from a woman aged 50 to 60 with alopecia areata. Some clones in this sample may be carry-over from other donors' samples.

In this sample, this clonotype turned up many times. This rearrangement joins TRBV12-3 or TRBV12-4 to TRBJ1-6; 7 bases agree with TRBD1. The V segment lost 8 bases and the J segment 7 bases; nucleotides outside the gene matches: 11. The CDR3 runs 15 residues. DNA for the CDR3: TGTGCCAGCGCTTACGGAGGGACAGACAATTCACCCCTCCACTTT. Translating it yields CASAYGGTDNSPLHF.

This clonotype was observed a handful of times. This chain connects TRBV9 to TRBJ1-2, with D possibly matching TRBD1 (6 bases). Germline CDR1 is SGDLS and CDR2 is YYNGEE. Trimming left V 4 bases short and J 4 bases short, with 20 bases between. This CDR3 has 16 amino acids. The CDR3 DNA sequence: TGTGCCAGCAGCCCCTCTATCGGGGGCGACCCCTATGGCTACACCTTC. Protein: CASSPSIGGDPYGYTF.

This clonotype has ten or more counts. This chain joins TRBV4-1 and TRBJ2-7, with D uncertain. Between the trimmed V and J ends, which lost 1 base and 2 bases, there was a span of 12 bases. CDR3 size: 15 residues. In germline, CDR1 is MGHRA, CDR2 YSYEKL. In nucleotides, the CDR3 is TGCGCCAGCAGCCAAGGGGCAGTTAACACCTACGAGCAGTACTTC. Protein product: CASSQGAVNTYEQYF.

The gene calls are TRBV5-6 and TRBJ1-5; 7 bases align to TRBD1. From germline, CDR1 is SGHDT and CDR2 YYEEEE. V dropped 3 bases and J dropped 6; count of bases not matched to a gene: 6. The CDR3 spans 14 residues. CDR3 nucleotides: TGTGCCAGCAGCTCCGACAGGGAGGTTCAGCCCCAGCATTTT. Translation gives CASSSDREVQPQHF.

This clonotype has at least ten counts. Being one base from a much bigger clone, this may be a read error. This sequence joins TRBV7-8 and TRBJ2-3; D remains unclear. V was pared by 3 bases and J by 0 bases, with 4 bases between. Germline assignment: CDR1 SGHVS and CDR2 FQNEAQ. The CDR3 totals 13 residues. The CDR3 reads CASSLESTDTQYF. DNA for the CDR3: TGTGCCAGCAGCTTGGAAAGCACAGATACGCAGTATTTT.

J is TRBJ1-5 and V is TRBV6-6; 8 nucleotides agree with TRBD1. Losses at the gene ends were 6 bases for V and 4 bases for J; bases not matched to a gene: 8. The CDR3 consists of 15 residues. Germline V gives CDR1 MNHNY, CDR2 SVGAGI (reference sequence). CDR3 DNA: TGTGCCAGCAGCTGGGACAGGCAAACTAATCAGCCCCAGCATTTT. The encoded protein is CASSWDRQTNQPQHF.

This clonotype occurred many times. The chain uses TRBV29-1 and TRBJ2-5; D possibly uses TRBD1 or TRBD2 (6 bases each). Germline lookup yields CDR1 SQVTM and CDR2 ANQGSEA. The CDR3 has 13 residues. Deletions cut 1 base from V and 5 bases from J, with 11 bases between. In DNA form, the CDR3 reads TGCAGCGTTGAAGGGGGGGCTCACGAGACCCAGTACTTC. Translating it yields CSVEGGAHETQYF.

Concerning this clonotype itself: This sequence may be a read error, since a much larger clone differs from it by one base. The gene calls are TRBV7-2 and TRBJ1-5; possibly TRBD1 for D (6 bases). The CDR3 loop spans 14 amino acids. The ends were cut back, 3 bases at V and 2 bases at J, with 8 bases in the middle. The germline CDR1 and CDR2 sequences are SGHTA and FQGNSA. The CDR3 DNA reads as TGTGCCAGCAGCTTCCCAGGGGGCAATCAGCCCCAGCATTTT. Protein: CASSFPGGNQPQHF.

This clonotype was counted at least ten times. The chain links TRBV12-3 or TRBV12-4 to TRBJ1-4; the D gene is possibly TRBD1 (6 bases). The CDR3 is made up of 15 amino acids. With 6 bases removed from V and 2 bases from J, the gap between germline ends came to 13 bases. This CDR3 reads CASRVYRATNEKLFF. CDR3 DNA sequence: TGTGCCAGCAGGGTGTACAGGGCGACTAATGAAAAACTGTTTTTT.

This clonotype was found many times. The chain recombines TRBV18 with TRBJ1-2, with D perhaps TRBD1 (5 bases). This CDR3 region has 15 residues. V was clipped by 2 bases and J by 6 bases, with 16 bases between them. Germline values: CDR1 KGHSH, CDR2 LQKENI. DNA of the CDR3: TGTGCCAGCTCACCAGGGACGGCACTTAAAAATGGCTACACCTTC. Encoded protein: CASSPGTALKNGYTF.

This clonotype was seen only a few times. The V gene is TRBV11-2, the J gene TRBJ2-7; unclear D gene. V lost 2 bases to trimming and J lost 0 bases, with 8 bases between them. The CDR3 has 14 residues. In germline, CDR1 is SGHAT, CDR2 FQNNGV. The CDR3 region is CASSLSPSSYEQYF. The DNA of the CDR3 is TGTGCCAGCAGCTTATCCCCGAGCTCCTACGAGCAGTACTTC.

This clonotype has a handful of counts. The V gene is TRBV20-1, the J gene TRBJ1-1; 7 bases are shared with TRBD1. V trimming: 6 bases; J trimming: 5 bases; junction bases outside the gene matches: 6. This CDR3 spans 12 amino acids. Germline lookup yields CDR1 DFQATT and CDR2 SNEGSKA (reference sequence). The CDR3 loop is CSAAGGGTEAFF. The DNA of the CDR3 is TGCAGTGCCGCAGGGGGGGGGACTGAAGCTTTCTTT.

V is TRBV20-1 and J is TRBJ2-7, with 8 bases aligning to TRBD2. This CDR3 region has 14 residues. Germline CDR1 is DFQATT and CDR2 is SNEGSKA (reference sequence). The trim removed 6 bases at V and 0 bases at J, leaving 7 bases unmatched. CDR3 DNA: TGCAGTGCCGTAGCGGGACGGAGCTCCTACGAGCAGTACTTC. Translated: CSAVAGRSSYEQYF.

The chain links TRBV2 to TRBJ2-2; TRBD2 aligns across 15 bases. This CDR3 spans 18 amino acids. Germline V gives CDR1 SNHLY, CDR2 FYNNEI. V trimming: 0 bases; J trimming: 7 bases; junction bases outside the gene matches: 6. CDR3 bases: TGTGCCAGCAGTGAAGCGGCGGGACTAGCGGGAGGATTCGGGGAGCTGTTTTTT. Protein sequence: CASSEAAGLAGGFGELFF.

The chain recombines TRBV29-1 with TRBJ2-3, with TRBD1 as a possible D gene (5 bases). Trimming left V 4 bases short and J 0 bases short, with 23 bases between. CDR1 and CDR2 from the germline V gene are SQVTM and ANQGSEA. The CDR3 runs 18 residues. In DNA form, the CDR3 reads TGCAGCGTTGTTACATGGCGGCAGGGAACACTAAGCACAGATACGCAGTATTTT. Residues: CSVVTWRQGTLSTDTQYF.